This T cell receptor (beta chain) originates from a study of shared clonotypes between healthy human individuals. Findings and caveats of the study: Sampling involved blood alone; tissue repertoires likely differ.

The sorted-subset replicate PCRs were given about 210 ng DNA, which is tens of thousands of T cell genomes. TCRdb's copy holds only in-frame clones and misses some; the assay was immunoSEQ multiplex PCR. Among about 680,000 clones listed, roughly 70% were seen once. A note on this clone: Its antigen remains unidentified.

The receptor comes from a woman under 40 in good health. The source material was memory CD4+ T cells sorted from blood. Subset of the sample: CD45RA-negative fraction.

The CDR3 DNA reads as TGTGCCAGCAGCTCCTTGGGGGGGACCCGAGGCGCAGATACGCAGTATTTT. Its translation is CASSSLGGTRGADTQYF. The chain employs TRBV5-6 and TRBJ2-3; 7 bases agree with TRBD2. After removal of 3 bases from V and 4 bases from J, the junction contained 14 bases not matched to a gene. Germline loops: CDR1 SGHDT, CDR2 YYEEEE. This CDR3 has 17 residues.